This TCR beta chain was retrieved from a study of OX40 agonist ivuxolimab in advanced cancers. Study-wide results and limits: There were, on average, more expanded clones in CD8+ T cells than in CD4+.

Per the germline V gene, CDR1 is SGHAT and CDR2 is FQNNGV. V was pared by 7 bases and J by 2 bases, with 18 bases between. This CDR3 region has 15 residues. Some clones are missing from TCRdb's copy, which holds only in-frame ones; the method was immunoSEQ multiplex PCR. The data contain tens of thousands of clones, 82% of them seen just once; the ten biggest clones take up about a fifth. Of note for this clone: Its antigen is still unknown.

Specimen: CD4+ or CD8+ T cells sorted from blood, collected in a trial of the OX40 agonist ivuxolimab. The sequence was obtained from an adult with an advanced solid tumor such as melanoma, head and neck, liver or kidney cancer. The V gene is TRBV11-2, the J gene TRBJ2-7; tentative D call: TRBD2 (7 bases). As DNA, the CDR3 is TGTGCCAGCACCTGGGGGGGACAAACGGCCTACGAGCAGTACTTC. Its translation: CASTWGGQTAYEQYF.